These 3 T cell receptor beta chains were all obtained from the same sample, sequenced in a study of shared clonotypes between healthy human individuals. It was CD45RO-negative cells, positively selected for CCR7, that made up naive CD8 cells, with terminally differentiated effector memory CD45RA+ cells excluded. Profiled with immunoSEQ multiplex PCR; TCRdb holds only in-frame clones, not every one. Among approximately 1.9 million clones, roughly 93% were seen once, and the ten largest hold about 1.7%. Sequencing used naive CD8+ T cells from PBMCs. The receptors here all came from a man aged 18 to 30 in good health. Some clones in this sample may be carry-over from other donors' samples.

Here the CDR3 DNA reads TGTGCCACCAGTTGGGTCGAGGGGGGCTCTGGGACCCAGCATTTT. Amino acid sequence: CATSWVEGGSGTQHF. V usage is TRBV15 and J usage is TRBJ1-5; tentatively, D is TRBD1 (6 bases). The germline gives CDR1 LNHNV, CDR2 YYDKDF (reference sequence). V lost 6 bases and J 11 bases, leaving 23 bases between the germline ends. This CDR3 comprises 15 residues.

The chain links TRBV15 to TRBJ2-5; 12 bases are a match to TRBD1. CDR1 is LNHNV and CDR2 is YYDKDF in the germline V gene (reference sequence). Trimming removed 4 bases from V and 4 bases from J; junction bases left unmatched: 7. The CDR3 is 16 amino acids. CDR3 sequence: CATSISRDRGPETQYF. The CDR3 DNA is TGTGCCACCAGCATATCCAGGGACAGGGGGCCAGAGACCCAGTACTTC.

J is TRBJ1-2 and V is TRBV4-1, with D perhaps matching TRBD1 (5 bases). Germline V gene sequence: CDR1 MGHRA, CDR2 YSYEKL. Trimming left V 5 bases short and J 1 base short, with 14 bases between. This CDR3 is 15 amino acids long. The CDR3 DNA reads TGCGCCAGCAGCGAGAATCAGGGATTTAACTATGGCTACACCTTC. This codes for CASSENQGFNYGYTF.